This passage covers 25 T cell receptor beta chains from one sample sequenced in a study of cytomegalovirus exposure and HLA in healthy donors. The PCR made use of 60 Vbeta and 13 Jbeta primers. This table comes from immunoSEQ multiplex PCR, and its TCRdb copy is limited to in-frame clones, with some not included. The table records 150,000 or so clones, 70% to 90% of them present only once. The specimen sequenced was PBMCs. These receptors all stem from a woman aged 40-49 years in good health and CMV-seropositive.

The rearrangement links TRBV29-1 to TRBJ2-3; D might be TRBD2 (6 bases). The V gene's germline CDR1 is SQVTM and CDR2 ANQGSEA. The V end was cut by 6 bases, the J end by 2 bases, with 15 bases between. The CDR3 is 14 residues long. CDR3 sequence: CSVTPGLLTDTQYF. The DNA of the CDR3 is TGCAGCGTCACCCCGGGACTGCTCACAGATACGCAGTATTTT.

The chain couples TRBV6-5 to TRBJ1-2, with D possibly matching TRBD1 (5 bases). V was trimmed by 6 bases and J by 6 bases, leaving 14 bases between them. This CDR3 has 13 amino acids. Germline-derived CDR1 and CDR2 are MNHEY and SVGAGI. The DNA of the CDR3 is TGTGCCAGCAGCCCGTCAGGGTGGGATGGCTACACCTTC. As protein: CASSPSGWDGYTF.

The chain couples TRBV29-1 to TRBJ2-3, with 7 nucleotides matching TRBD1. Germline V gene lookup returns CDR1 SQVTM and CDR2 ANQGSEA. The CDR3 is 14 amino acids. V dropped 4 bases and J dropped 0; count of bases not matched to a gene: 4. CDR3 protein: CSVVRGLSTDTQYF. For the CDR3, the DNA is TGCAGCGTTGTTAGGGGGCTGAGCACAGATACGCAGTATTTT.

The CDR3, as DNA: TGTGCCAGCAGTTTAAGTAGGGGCCCCTACGAGCAGTACTTC. Its protein product is CASSLSRGPYEQYF. The chain joins TRBV27 to TRBJ2-7; tentative D call: TRBD1 (5 bases). Germline CDR1 and CDR2: MNHEY and SMNVEV (reference sequence). Trimming stripped 2 bases from V and 2 bases from J, with 10 bases between. CDR3 length: 14 amino acids.

The rearrangement joins TRBV7-2 to TRBJ1-1; D is unclear. The V end was cut by 1 base, the J end by 10 bases, with 7 bases between. CDR1 is SGHTA and CDR2 is FQGNSA in the germline V gene. The CDR3 extends over 11 amino acids. In DNA form, the CDR3 reads TGTGCCAGCAGCTTAGACTATGGAGCTTTCTTT. It yields the protein CASSLDYGAFF.

This clone was detected only a few times. This chain connects TRBV5-6 to TRBJ1-2; D gene uncertain. This CDR3 region has 14 residues. Germline lookup yields CDR1 SGHDT and CDR2 YYEEEE. Trimming stripped 1 base from V and 4 bases from J, with 11 bases between. CDR3 nucleotides: TGTGCCAGCAGCTTGCGAGGCCTGGGCTATGGCTACACCTTC. Translated, it gives CASSLRGLGYGYTF.

This rearrangement joins TRBV18 to TRBJ2-3, with D hard to call. Trimming took off 1 base at V and 6 bases at J, with 8 bases between the two ends. Germline V gene sequence: CDR1 KGHSH, CDR2 LQKENI. CDR3 length: 13 residues. Written as DNA, the CDR3 is TGTGCCAGCTCACCACTCCCCTCGGATACGCAGTATTTT. Amino acids: CASSPLPSDTQYF.

This chain uses TRBV30 with TRBJ2-5, with D possibly being TRBD1 (6 bases). V was clipped by 3 bases and J by 5 bases, with 10 bases between them. This CDR3 has 12 residues. Germline V gene data show CDR1 as GTSNPN and CDR2 as SVGIG (reference sequence). The CDR3 DNA follows: TGTGCCTGGAGACAGGGTTTGGAGACCCAGTACTTC. It yields the protein CAWRQGLETQYF. Full variable domain (remainder filled in from reference TRBV30 and TRBJ2-5): SQTIHQWPATLVQPVGSPLSLECTVEGTSNPNLYWYRQAAGRGLQLLFYSVGIGQISSEVPQNLSASRPQDRQFILSSKKLLLSDSGFYLCAWRQGLETQYFGPGTRLLVL.

The genes are TRBV19 and TRBJ2-7; tentatively, D is TRBD1 (5 bases). Germline V gene data show CDR1 as LNHDA and CDR2 as SQIVND (reference sequence). V dropped 1 base and J dropped 4 bases, with 8 bases sitting between them. The CDR3 loop spans 13 amino acids. The CDR3 DNA sequence: TGTGCCAGTAGTATAGCACAGGAATACGAGCAGTACTTC. Translation: CASSIAQEYEQYF.

This clone was detected once. V usage is TRBV27 and J usage is TRBJ2-1; TRBD2 matches at 13 bases. CDR3 size: 18 residues. V was clipped by 6 bases and J by 4 bases; unmatched bases: 12. From germline, CDR1 is MNHEY and CDR2 SMNVEV (reference sequence). In DNA, the CDR3 is TGTGCCAGCAGCCGTAAGGGTCCGGGACTAGCGGGGTACAATGAGCAGTTCTTC. Protein: CASSRKGPGLAGYNEQFF.

The DNA for the CDR3 is TGTGCCAGCAGCTGGGGAGGCAGGGTTAACACTGAAGCTTTCTTT. Protein: CASSWGGRVNTEAFF. This chain links TRBV7-9 with TRBJ1-1; a weak D match, TRBD1 (5 bases). The CDR3 is made up of 15 amino acids. V shed 4 bases and J shed 2 bases, with 14 bases lying between them. The V gene's germline CDR1 is SEHNR and CDR2 FQNEAQ (reference sequence).

J is TRBJ2-5 and V is TRBV18, with a weak D call TRBD1 (5 bases). Germline V gene sequence: CDR1 KGHSH, CDR2 LQKENI. CDR3 length: 15 residues. V was trimmed by 1 base and J by 5 bases, leaving 14 bases between them. The CDR3 protein is CASSPLQGARETQYF. The CDR3, as DNA: TGTGCCAGCTCACCACTCCAGGGTGCACGGGAGACCCAGTACTTC.

The J gene is TRBJ2-1, the V gene TRBV11-2; 10 bases map to TRBD2. CDR3 length: 15 amino acids. V shed 0 bases, J shed 8 bases, and the junction held 4 bases outside the gene matches. In germline, CDR1 is SGHAT, CDR2 FQNNGV. In nucleotides, the CDR3 is TGTGCCAGCAGCTTAGAGTCTAGCGGGAGCTATGAGCAGTTCTTC. Translation: CASSLESSGSYEQFF.

V is TRBV5-1 and J is TRBJ2-3, with D perhaps matching TRBD1 (5 bases). The CDR3 length is 16 residues. The V end was cut by 0 bases, the J end by 2 bases, with 13 bases between. CDR1 and CDR2 (germline): SGHRS, YFSETQ. CDR3 protein: CASSLVSPGNTDTQYF. DNA of the CDR3: TGCGCCAGCAGCTTGGTCTCTCCAGGGAACACAGATACGCAGTATTTT. Variable domain in full (rest from reference TRBV5-1 and TRBJ2-3): KAGVTQTPRYLIKTRGQQVTLSCSPISGHRSVSWYQQTPGQGLQFLFEYFSETQRNKGNFPGRFSGRQFSNSRSEMNVSTLELGDSALYLCASSLVSPGNTDTQYFGPGTRLTVL.

This clone came up a few times. The chain links TRBV15 to TRBJ1-2; TRBD1 matches 9 bases. Per the germline V gene, CDR1 is LNHNV and CDR2 is YYDKDF (reference sequence). J gave up 5 bases and V 3 bases, and 1 base lay outside the gene matches. CDR3 length equals 13 residues. The CDR3 spells CATSRDRGYGYTF. The CDR3 DNA is TGTGCCACCAGCAGGGACAGGGGTTATGGCTACACCTTC. Based on the CDR3 plus reference TRBV15 and TRBJ1-2, the full variable domain is DAMVIQNPRYQVTQFGKPVTLSCSQTLNHNVMYWYQQKSSQAPKLLFHYYDKDFNNEADTPDNFQSRRPNTSFCFLDIRSPGLGDTAMYLCATSRDRGYGYTFGSGTRLTVV.

The V gene is TRBV6-5, the J gene TRBJ2-7; D uncertain. V shed 0 bases and J shed 1 base, with 7 bases lying between them. Germline V gives CDR1 MNHEY, CDR2 SVGAGI. This CDR3 comprises 14 residues. The CDR3 protein is CASSYSERSYEQYF. CDR3 DNA sequence: TGTGCCAGCAGTTACTCAGAGAGATCCTACGAGCAGTACTTC.

This chain joins TRBV2 and TRBJ1-3, with TRBD1 as a possible D gene (6 bases). This CDR3 comprises 13 residues. Trimming took off 6 bases at V and 0 bases at J, with 6 bases between the two ends. The V gene's germline CDR1 is SNHLY and CDR2 FYNNEI. The CDR3 DNA follows: TGTGCCAGCAGGACAGGCTCTGGAAACACCATATATTTT. This sequence encodes CASRTGSGNTIYF.

The J gene is TRBJ2-2, the V gene TRBV19; D is perhaps TRBD2 (6 bases). Trimming took 5 bases from V and 7 from J, leaving 11 bases between them. Germline V gives CDR1 LNHDA, CDR2 SQIVND (reference sequence). The CDR3 runs to 13 residues. The CDR3 here is CASSLFGGGELFF. As DNA, the CDR3 is TGTGCCAGTAGTTTGTTCGGGGGCGGGGAGCTGTTTTTT. Drawing the rest from reference TRBV19 and TRBJ2-2, the complete variable domain is DGGITQSPKYLFRKEGQNVTLSCEQNLNHDAMYWYRQDPGQGLRLIYYSQIVNDFQKGDIAEGYSVSREKKESFPLTVTSAQKNPTAFYLCASSLFGGGELFFGEGSRLTVL.

The chain is built from TRBV30 and TRBJ1-1; D is possibly TRBD1 (6 bases). CDR1 is GTSNPN, CDR2 SVGIG, per germline (reference sequence). V gave up 3 bases and J gave up 0 bases, with 14 bases separating them. The length of the CDR3 is 15 residues. DNA for the CDR3: TGTGCCTGGAGAGGACAGCTGCTAATGAACACTGAAGCTTTCTTT. Amino acids: CAWRGQLLMNTEAFF.

This CDR3 is CAARSSYNEQFF. In DNA form, the CDR3 reads TGTGCCGCGCGTAGCTCCTACAATGAGCAGTTCTTC. The rearrangement uses TRBV6-5 and TRBJ2-1; D is unclear. The CDR3 has 12 residues. V was clipped by 11 bases and J by 0 bases, with 8 bases between them. Germline-derived CDR1 and CDR2 are MNHEY and SVGAGI.

This chain links TRBV30 with TRBJ1-5, with D possibly being TRBD1 (5 bases). V lost 1 base, J lost 6 bases, and 10 bases lay in between. The V gene's germline CDR1 is GTSNPN and CDR2 SVGIG (reference sequence). The length of the CDR3 is 13 residues. The CDR3 nucleotides are TGTGCCTGGAGTGGCAGGGATTTTCAGCCCCAGCATTTT. It encodes CAWSGRDFQPQHF.

This clone has just a few counts. This chain connects TRBV9 to TRBJ2-3; 7 positions agree with TRBD2. Germline loops: CDR1 SGDLS, CDR2 YYNGEE. The CDR3 runs to 18 residues. The V segment lost 0 bases and the J segment 1 base; nucleotides outside the gene matches: 11. CDR3 nucleotide sequence: TGTGCCAGCAGCGTAGCTCTCGGGGCGGGAGATGGCACAGATACGCAGTATTTT. Amino acid sequence: CASSVALGAGDGTDTQYF.

This clone occurred a few times. This chain joins TRBV6-5 and TRBJ1-5; 10 nucleotides agree with TRBD1. V lost 6 bases and J lost 4; bases outside the gene matches: 6. Germline CDR1 and CDR2: MNHEY and SVGAGI. The length of the CDR3 is 15 residues. The CDR3 sequence: CASRVDRGQNQPQHF. The CDR3 DNA follows: TGTGCCAGCAGAGTAGACAGGGGGCAAAATCAGCCCCAGCATTTT.

V usage is TRBV9 and J usage is TRBJ1-2; tentative D call: TRBD1 (5 bases). Trimming removed 3 bases at V and 2 bases at J, with 11 bases between. Germline V gene lookup returns CDR1 SGDLS and CDR2 YYNGEE. The CDR3 is made up of 14 amino acids. In DNA, the CDR3 is TGTGCCAGCAGCGGGCGGACAAACAACTATGGCTACACCTTC. Translation: CASSGRTNNYGYTF.

J is TRBJ2-1 and V is TRBV28; tentative D call: TRBD2 (7 bases). Trimming took 6 bases from V and 6 from J, leaving 24 bases between them. Germline-derived CDR1 and CDR2 are MDHEN and SYDVKM. The CDR3 is 17 amino acids. The CDR3 sequence: CASSDRHGGGRGNEQFF. The CDR3 nucleotides are TGTGCCAGCAGCGATAGGCATGGGGGCGGGAGAGGCAATGAGCAGTTCTTC.